This TCR beta chain derives from a study of cytomegalovirus exposure and HLA in healthy donors. Study-wide results and limits: Being productive about 90% or about 30% of the time was typical of most TCR beta V segments in an earlier analysis. A later analysis found common viral pathogens apparently linked to several of the most significant clusters. The sole available immune exposure information was CMV serostatus. The authors later linked a missense DCLRE1C variant to TCR beta V- and J-gene trimming.

With 60 Vbeta and 13 Jbeta primers, the PCR was carried out. Generated by immunoSEQ multiplex PCR, the TCRdb table keeps only in-frame clones and is missing some. Found here are 150,000 to 200,000 clones, 75% of them singletons; the top ten hold over 4.5%. Regarding this clone: The antigen is not known.

V was trimmed by 11 bases and J by 3 bases, leaving 14 bases between them. Germline V gives CDR1 SNHLY, CDR2 FYNNEI. The length of the CDR3 is 12 residues. The rearrangement joins TRBV2 to TRBJ2-7, with D possibly matching TRBD2 (6 bases). The receptor was derived from a male donor in good health and CMV-seronegative. The sample comprised PBMCs. The CDR3 region has the DNA TGTGCCGGGGGGAAAGACAGCTACGAGCAGTACTTC. Its translation: CAGGKDSYEQYF.